This TCR beta chain was sequenced for a study of cytomegalovirus exposure and HLA in healthy donors. The PCR contained 60 Vbeta and 13 Jbeta primers. Repertoires were generated with immunoSEQ multiplex PCR, while TCRdb's copy carries only in-frame clones and drops some. The table has roughly 200,000 clones, 65% to 80% seen once. The CDR3 is made up of 17 amino acids. Germline CDR1 and CDR2: SGHVT and SQSDAQ. Trimming cost V 2 bases and J 5 bases, with 21 bases left between them. The clonotype was recovered from a woman aged 25 to 39 in good health and CMV-seropositive. The gene calls are TRBV7-4 and TRBJ1-1, with a possible D match to TRBD1 (5 bases). Sequencing used PBMCs. The CDR3 region has the DNA TGTGCCAGCAGCTTATTCTCCCTGGGGCAAGGAGGGACTGAAGCTTTCTTT. Its translation: CASSLFSLGQGGTEAFF.